What follows are 4 T cell receptor delta chains derived from one specimen sequenced in a study of γδ T cells in repeated Plasmodium falciparum infection. Vgamma9/Vdelta2+ and Vdelta2-negative gammadelta T cells were flow-sorted from PBMC for bulk sequencing. TCRdb reprocessed the multiplex PCR reads through CATT. Of some 50,000 delta-chain clones listed, around 1.6% are singletons. Specimen: gamma-delta T cells from blood. These receptors came from a pool of human donors (malaria-infected and uninfected, not separated).

Points on this clone: A far larger clone lies a single base away; this is likely a read error. The sample has other DNA sequences that encode this CDR3 too. CDR3 sequence reads: CALGGSLRGGYVQTDKLIF. As DNA, the CDR3 is TGCGCTCTTGGGGGATCACTACGCGGGGGATATGTTCAAACCGATAAACTCATCTTT. The J gene is TRDJ1, the V gene TRDV1; 8 bases fit TRDD3. Since TCRdb gives no J gene, matching the DNA to germline was used here to assign it. Germline-derived CDR1 and CDR2 are TSWWSYY and QGS. There are 19 residues in the CDR3.

This clone was seen only a few times. The mismatch at residue 3 between this DNA's translation and the TCRdb protein of a much larger clone likely reflects a read error; the protein shown is translated from the DNA. The chain couples TRDV1 to TRDJ1; D is possibly TRDD2 or TRDD3 (6 bases each). The J gene is not listed in TCRdb, so it was assigned here from a DNA match to germline. The CDR3 contains 19 residues. The V gene's germline CDR1 is TSWWSYY and CDR2 QGS. The CDR3 is CAPGVSCGDPTCGTDKLIF. DNA of the CDR3: TGTGCTCCTGGGGTTTCCTGTGGGGATCCTACCTGTGGGACCGATAAACTCATCTTT.

This clone appeared a few times. The mismatch at residue 8 between this DNA's translation and the TCRdb protein of a much larger clone likely reflects a read error; the protein shown is translated from the DNA. The chain links TRDV3 to TRDJ1; 7 bases fit TRDD3. Looked up from germline, CDR1 is TVYSNPD and CDR2 is GDNSRS (reference sequence). J gave up 4 bases and V 5 bases, and 10 bases lay outside the gene matches. The CDR3 is 13 residues long. CDR3 bases: TGTGCCCAAAGGAGCTGGGGGGGCGATAAACTCATCTTT. Encoded protein: CAQRSWGGDKLIF.

Regarding this clone: A far larger clone differs by one base, so this is likely a read error. Other DNA sequences within the sample encode an identical CDR3. The chain recombines TRDV2 with TRDJ3, with D perhaps matching TRDD3 (6 bases). The J gene, missing from TCRdb, was assigned here through DNA to germline matching. The CDR3 has 18 residues. Germline V CDR1 and CDR2: GEAIGNYY, EKD. For the CDR3, the DNA is TGTGCCTGCGACGTCGTTACTGGAACTAACTGGGACACCAGACAGATGTTTTTC. It encodes CACDVVTGTNWDTRQMFF.